One sample yielded the 2 T cell receptor beta chains listed below, sequenced in a study of shared clonotypes between healthy human individuals. The table came from immunoSEQ multiplex PCR; TCRdb's copy has only in-frame clones and leaves some out. The repertoire holds some 2 million clones, with 85% to 95% as singletons. What was sequenced was naive CD4+ T cells sorted from blood. Subset denoted: CD45RA+ positively selected. The receptors shown here come from a man between 18 and 35 years old in good health.

V gene TRBV7-8 combines with J gene TRBJ2-3; TRBD2 agrees at 9 bases. In germline, CDR1 is SGHVS, CDR2 FQNEAQ. With V trimmed by 4 bases and J by 1 base, 12 bases remained unmatched. The CDR3 totals 18 residues. CDR3 residues: CASSSLGRWTSGTDTQYF. In DNA form, the CDR3 reads TGTGCCAGCAGCTCTTTGGGGCGTTGGACTAGCGGCACAGATACGCAGTATTTT.

This clone was detected only once. The V call is TRBV28, the J call TRBJ2-7; D remains ambiguous. Germline lookup yields CDR1 MDHEN and CDR2 SYDVKM. V lost 3 bases and J 3 bases, leaving 21 bases between the germline ends. The CDR3 totals 17 residues. In nucleotides, the CDR3 is TGTGCCAGCAGTTTCTCCCCTGAGGAGAAGGTTTTCTACGAGCAGTACTTC. It specifies CASSFSPEEKVFYEQYF.